The T cell receptor (gamma chain) described here comes from a study of γδ T cells in repeated Plasmodium falciparum infection. Whole-study context: The natural-infection arm compared Malian children under seasonal malaria with matched Australian children. Malian repertoires were sampled cross-sectionally without transmission and longitudinally through febrile malaria.

Study-wide findings and caveats: Repeated controlled infections reportedly drove waves of new clonotype selection in Vdelta2-negative, mostly Vdelta1+, gammadelta repertoires.

CDR1 is GITISATS and CDR2 is ISYDGTV in the germline V gene (reference sequence). The CDR3 spans 17 residues. Vgamma9/Vdelta2+ and Vdelta2-negative gammadelta T cells were flow-sorted from PBMC for bulk sequencing. TCRdb processed the multiplex PCR reads again with the CATT caller. The profile shows about 30,000 gamma-chain clones, 1.4% of them singletons. About this clone: The antigen is not known. TCRdb has a much larger clone's protein, which differs at residue 12 from the translation of this DNA, likely because of a read error; what is shown is the protein translated from the DNA.

The chain combines TRGV9 with TRGJP. Germline matching of the DNA provided the J gene here, since TCRdb leaves it blank. The sequenced material came from gamma-delta T cells from blood. The sequence was collected from a pool of human donors (malaria-infected and uninfected, not separated). The CDR3 bases are TGTGCCTTGTGGGAGGTGCATGGAGAGTTGGGCAGAAAAATCAAGGTATTT. Protein sequence: CALWEVHGELGRKIKVF.